This T cell receptor (beta chain) was sequenced for a study of T cells of healthy individuals. MiXCR, run by TCRdb on the 5' RACE reads, gives a single entry per CDR3 protein. In the table there are tens of thousands of distinct CDR3 sequences, about 4.2% of which are singletons. Many counts were recorded for this clonotype. This TCR derives from a human donor in good health.

The CDR3: CSAQGTQTQYF. As DNA, the CDR3 is TGCAGCGCCCAGGGGACTCAGACCCAGTACTTC. The chain combines TRBV29-1 with TRBJ2-5; D tentatively fits TRBD1 or TRBD2 (6 bases each). The germline V and J ends were trimmed by 7 bases and 6 bases, with 12 bases remaining between them. CDR1 is SQVTM and CDR2 is ANQGSEA in the germline V gene. This CDR3 has 11 amino acids.